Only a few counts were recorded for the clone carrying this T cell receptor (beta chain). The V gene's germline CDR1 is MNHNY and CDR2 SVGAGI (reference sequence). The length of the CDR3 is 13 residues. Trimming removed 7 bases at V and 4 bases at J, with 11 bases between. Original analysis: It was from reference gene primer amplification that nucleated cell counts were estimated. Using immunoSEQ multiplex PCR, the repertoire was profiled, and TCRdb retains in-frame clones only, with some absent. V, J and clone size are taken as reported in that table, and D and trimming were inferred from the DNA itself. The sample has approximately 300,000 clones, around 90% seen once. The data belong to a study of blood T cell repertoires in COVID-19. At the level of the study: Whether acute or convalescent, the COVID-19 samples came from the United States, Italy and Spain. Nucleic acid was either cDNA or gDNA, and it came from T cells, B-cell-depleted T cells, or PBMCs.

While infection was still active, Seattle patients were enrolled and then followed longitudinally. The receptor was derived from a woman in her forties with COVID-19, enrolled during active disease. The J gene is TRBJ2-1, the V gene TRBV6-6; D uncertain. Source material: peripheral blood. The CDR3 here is CASNANSYNEQFF. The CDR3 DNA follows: TGTGCCAGCAACGCTAACAGTTACAATGAGCAGTTCTTC.